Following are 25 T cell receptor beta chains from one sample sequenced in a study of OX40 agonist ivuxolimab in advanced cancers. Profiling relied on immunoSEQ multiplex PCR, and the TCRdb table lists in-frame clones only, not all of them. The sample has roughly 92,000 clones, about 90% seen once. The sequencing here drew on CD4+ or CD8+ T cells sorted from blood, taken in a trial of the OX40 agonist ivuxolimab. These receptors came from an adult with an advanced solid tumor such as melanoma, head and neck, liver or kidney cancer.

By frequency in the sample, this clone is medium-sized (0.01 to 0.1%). The CDR3 protein is CASSFGGNTEAFF. The CDR3 nucleotides are TGTGCCAGCAGCTTCGGGGGGAACACTGAAGCTTTCTTT. The chain recombines TRBV11-3 with TRBJ1-1; D is possibly TRBD1 (5 bases). The CDR3 is 13 residues long. The V end lost 3 bases, the J end lost 1 base, and 6 bases lay between the germline ends. CDR1 SGHNT and CDR2 YENEEA come from the germline V gene.

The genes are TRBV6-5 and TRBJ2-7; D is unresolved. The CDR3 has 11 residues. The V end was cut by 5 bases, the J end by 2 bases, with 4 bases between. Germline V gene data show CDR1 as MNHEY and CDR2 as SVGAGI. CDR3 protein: CASSNAYEQYF. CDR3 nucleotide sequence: TGTGCCAGCAGTAATGCCTACGAGCAGTACTTC.

The CDR3 DNA reads TGTGCCATCAGTGAATTGGGGACTCGGGATGAGCAGTTCTTC. It yields the protein CAISELGTRDEQFF. The chain couples TRBV10-3 to TRBJ2-1, with D possibly being TRBD2 (6 bases). V was pared by 3 bases and J by 8 bases, with 14 bases between. The CDR3 has 14 residues. CDR1 and CDR2 from the germline V gene are ENHRY and SYGVKD.

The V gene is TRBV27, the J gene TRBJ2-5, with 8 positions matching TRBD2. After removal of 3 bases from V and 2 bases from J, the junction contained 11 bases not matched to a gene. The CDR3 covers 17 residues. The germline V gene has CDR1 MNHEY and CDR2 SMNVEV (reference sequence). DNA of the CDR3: TGTGCCAGCAGTTTTCCGACTAGCGAGGTACCGCAAGAGACCCAGTACTTC. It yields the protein CASSFPTSEVPQETQYF.

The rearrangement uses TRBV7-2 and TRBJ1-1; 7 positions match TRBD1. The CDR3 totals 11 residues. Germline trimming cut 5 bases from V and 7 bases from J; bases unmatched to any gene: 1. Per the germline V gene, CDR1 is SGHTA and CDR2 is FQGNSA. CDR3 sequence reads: CASSPGGEAFF. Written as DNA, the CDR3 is TGTGCCAGCAGCCCAGGGGGTGAAGCTTTCTTT.

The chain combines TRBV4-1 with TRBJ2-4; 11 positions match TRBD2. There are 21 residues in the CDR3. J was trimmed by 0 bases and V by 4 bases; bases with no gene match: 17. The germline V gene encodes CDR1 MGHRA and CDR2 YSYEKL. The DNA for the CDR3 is TGCGCCAGCAGCCTAACTATAACTACTAGCGGGAGTGAGGTAGCCAAAAACATTCAGTACTTC. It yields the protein CASSLTITTSGSEVAKNIQYF.

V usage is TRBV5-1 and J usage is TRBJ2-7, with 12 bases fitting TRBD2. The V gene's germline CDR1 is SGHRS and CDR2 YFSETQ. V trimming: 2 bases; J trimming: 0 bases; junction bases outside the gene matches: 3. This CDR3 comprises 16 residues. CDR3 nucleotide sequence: TGCGCCAGCAGCTTTGGGACTAGCGGGCTCTCCTACGAGCAGTACTTC. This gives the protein CASSFGTSGLSYEQYF.

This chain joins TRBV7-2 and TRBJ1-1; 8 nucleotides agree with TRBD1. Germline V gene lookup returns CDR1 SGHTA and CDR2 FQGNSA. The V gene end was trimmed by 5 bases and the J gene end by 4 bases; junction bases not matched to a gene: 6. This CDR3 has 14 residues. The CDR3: CASSVDRGRTEAFF. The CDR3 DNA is TGTGCCAGCAGCGTAGACAGGGGTCGCACTGAAGCTTTCTTT.

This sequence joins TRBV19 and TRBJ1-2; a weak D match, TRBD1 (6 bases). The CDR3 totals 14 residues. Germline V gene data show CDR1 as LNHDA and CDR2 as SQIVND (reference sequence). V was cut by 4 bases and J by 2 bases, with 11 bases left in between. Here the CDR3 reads CASSTVTGNYGYTF. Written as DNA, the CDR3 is TGTGCCAGTAGTACCGTTACAGGGAACTATGGCTACACCTTC.

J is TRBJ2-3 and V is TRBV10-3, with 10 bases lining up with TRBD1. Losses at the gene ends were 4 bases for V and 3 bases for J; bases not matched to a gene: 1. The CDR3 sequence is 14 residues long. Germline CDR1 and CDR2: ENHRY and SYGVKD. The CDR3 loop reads CAISGTGGTDTQYF. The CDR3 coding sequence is TGTGCCATCAGTGGGACAGGGGGGACAGATACGCAGTATTTT.

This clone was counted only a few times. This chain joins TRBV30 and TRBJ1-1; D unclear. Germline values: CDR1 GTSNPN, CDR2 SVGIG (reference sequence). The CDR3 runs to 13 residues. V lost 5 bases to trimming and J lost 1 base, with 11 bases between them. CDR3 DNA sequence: TGTGCCTGGGTCCCCGCAGGGAACACTGAAGCTTTCTTT. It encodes CAWVPAGNTEAFF. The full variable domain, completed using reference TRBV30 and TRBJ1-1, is SQTIHQWPATLVQPVGSPLSLECTVEGTSNPNLYWYRQAAGRGLQLLFYSVGIGQISSEVPQNLSASRPQDRQFILSSKKLLLSDSGFYLCAWVPAGNTEAFFGQGTRLTVV.

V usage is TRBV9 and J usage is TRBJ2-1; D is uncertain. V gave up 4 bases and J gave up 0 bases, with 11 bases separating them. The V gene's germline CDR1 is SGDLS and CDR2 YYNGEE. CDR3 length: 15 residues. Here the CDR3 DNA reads TGTGCCAGCAGCCCGGACGGCTACTCCTACAATGAGCAGTTCTTC. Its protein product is CASSPDGYSYNEQFF.

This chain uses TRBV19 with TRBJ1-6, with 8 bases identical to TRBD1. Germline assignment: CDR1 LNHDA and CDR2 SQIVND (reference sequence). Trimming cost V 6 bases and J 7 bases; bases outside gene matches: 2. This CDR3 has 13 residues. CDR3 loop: CASRTGVNSPLHF. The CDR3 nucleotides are TGTGCCAGTAGGACAGGGGTGAATTCACCCCTCCACTTT.

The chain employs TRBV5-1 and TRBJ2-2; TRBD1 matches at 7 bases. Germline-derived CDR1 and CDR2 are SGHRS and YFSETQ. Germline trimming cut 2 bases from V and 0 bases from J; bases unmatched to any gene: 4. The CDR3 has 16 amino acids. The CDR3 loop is CASSFDGQANTGELFF. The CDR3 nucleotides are TGCGCCAGCAGCTTCGACGGACAGGCGAACACCGGGGAGCTGTTTTTT.

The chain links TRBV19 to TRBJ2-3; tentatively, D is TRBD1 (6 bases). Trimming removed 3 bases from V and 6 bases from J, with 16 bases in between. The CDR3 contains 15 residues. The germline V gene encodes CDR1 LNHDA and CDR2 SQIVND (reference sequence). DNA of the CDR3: TGTGCCAGTAGTATTATGAATGGGCAGGGGGATACGCAGTATTTT. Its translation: CASSIMNGQGDTQYF.

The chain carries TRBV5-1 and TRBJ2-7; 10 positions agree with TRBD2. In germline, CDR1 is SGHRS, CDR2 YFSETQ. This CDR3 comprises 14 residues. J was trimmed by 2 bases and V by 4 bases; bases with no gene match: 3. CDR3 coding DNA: TGCGCCAGCAGCGCCCTAGCGGGAGCCTACGAGCAGTACTTC. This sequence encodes CASSALAGAYEQYF.

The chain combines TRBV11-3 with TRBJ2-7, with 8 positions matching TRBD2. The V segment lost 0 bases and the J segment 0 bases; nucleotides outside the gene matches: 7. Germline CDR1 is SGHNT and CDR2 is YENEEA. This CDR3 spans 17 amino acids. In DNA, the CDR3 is TGTGCCAGCAGCTTAGATTTGGCGGGAGGCGCCTCCTACGAGCAGTACTTC. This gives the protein CASSLDLAGGASYEQYF.

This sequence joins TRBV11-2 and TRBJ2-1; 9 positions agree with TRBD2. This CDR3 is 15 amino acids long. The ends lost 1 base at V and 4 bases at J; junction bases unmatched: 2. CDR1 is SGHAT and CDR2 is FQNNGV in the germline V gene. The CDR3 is CASSLVAGAYNEQFF. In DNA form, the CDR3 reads TGTGCCAGCAGCTTAGTAGCGGGAGCTTACAATGAGCAGTTCTTC.

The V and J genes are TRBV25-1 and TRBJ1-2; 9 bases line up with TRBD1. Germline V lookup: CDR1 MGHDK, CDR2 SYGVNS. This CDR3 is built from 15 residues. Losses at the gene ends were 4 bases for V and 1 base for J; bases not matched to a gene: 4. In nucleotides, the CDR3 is TGTGCCAGCAGTGGGGGGACAGGGATTAACTATGGCTACACCTTC. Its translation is CASSGGTGINYGYTF.

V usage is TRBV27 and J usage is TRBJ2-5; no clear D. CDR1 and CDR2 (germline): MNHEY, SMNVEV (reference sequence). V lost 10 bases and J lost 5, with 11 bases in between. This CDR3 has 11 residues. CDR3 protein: CATTFRETQYF. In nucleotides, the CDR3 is TGTGCCACAACCTTCCGGGAGACCCAGTACTTC.

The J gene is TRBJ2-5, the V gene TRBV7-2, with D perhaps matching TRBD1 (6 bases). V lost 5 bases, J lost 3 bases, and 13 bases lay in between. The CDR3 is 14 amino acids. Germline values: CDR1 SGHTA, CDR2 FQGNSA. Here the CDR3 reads CASSVKSGEETQYF. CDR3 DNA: TGTGCCAGCAGCGTGAAATCAGGGGAAGAGACCCAGTACTTC.

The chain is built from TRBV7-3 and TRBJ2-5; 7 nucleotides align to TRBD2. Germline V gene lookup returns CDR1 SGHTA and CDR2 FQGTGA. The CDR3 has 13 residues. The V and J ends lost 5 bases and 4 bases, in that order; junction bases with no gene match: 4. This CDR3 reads CASSKGRGETQYF. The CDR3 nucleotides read TGTGCCAGCAGCAAGGGGAGGGGAGAGACCCAGTACTTC.

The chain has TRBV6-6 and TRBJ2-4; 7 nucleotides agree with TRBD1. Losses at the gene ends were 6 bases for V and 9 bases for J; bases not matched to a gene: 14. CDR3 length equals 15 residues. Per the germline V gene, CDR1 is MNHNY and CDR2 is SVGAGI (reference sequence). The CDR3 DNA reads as TGTGCCAGCAGACCCGTGTTACAGGGGCCAGTCATTCAGTACTTC. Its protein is CASRPVLQGPVIQYF.

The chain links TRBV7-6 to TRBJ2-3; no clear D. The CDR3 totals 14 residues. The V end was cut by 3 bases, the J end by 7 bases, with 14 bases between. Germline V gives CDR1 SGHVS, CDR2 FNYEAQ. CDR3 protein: CASSLDPRAHTQYF. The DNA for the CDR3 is TGTGCCAGCAGCTTGGACCCTAGGGCACATACGCAGTATTTT.

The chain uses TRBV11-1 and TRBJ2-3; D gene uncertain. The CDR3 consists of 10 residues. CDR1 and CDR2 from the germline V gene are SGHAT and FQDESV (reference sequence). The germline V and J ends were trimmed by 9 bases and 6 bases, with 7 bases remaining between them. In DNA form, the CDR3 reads TGTGCCAGTGGACGGGATACGCAGTATTTT. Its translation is CASGRDTQYF.